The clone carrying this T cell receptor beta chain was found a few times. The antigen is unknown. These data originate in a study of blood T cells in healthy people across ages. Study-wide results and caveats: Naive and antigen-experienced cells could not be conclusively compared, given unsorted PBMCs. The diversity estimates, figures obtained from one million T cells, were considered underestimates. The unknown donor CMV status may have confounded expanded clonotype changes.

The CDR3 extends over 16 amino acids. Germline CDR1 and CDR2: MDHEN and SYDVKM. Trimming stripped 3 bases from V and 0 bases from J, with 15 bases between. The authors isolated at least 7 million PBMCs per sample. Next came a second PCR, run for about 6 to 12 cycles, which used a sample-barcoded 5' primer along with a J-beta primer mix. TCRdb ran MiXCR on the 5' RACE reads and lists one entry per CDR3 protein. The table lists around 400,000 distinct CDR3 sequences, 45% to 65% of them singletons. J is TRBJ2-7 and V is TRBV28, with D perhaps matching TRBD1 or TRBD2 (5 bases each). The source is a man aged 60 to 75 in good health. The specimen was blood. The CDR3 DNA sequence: TGTGCCAGCAGTTTTGGGGGTGAAACTTTCTCCTACGAGCAGTACTTC. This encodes CASSFGGETFSYEQYF.